The 27 T cell receptor beta chains below all came from one sample that was sequenced in a study of cytomegalovirus exposure and HLA in healthy donors. PCR employed 60 Vbeta and 13 Jbeta primers. The assay was immunoSEQ multiplex PCR, and TCRdb's table has in-frame clones only and misses some. Of some 98,000 clones detected, around 75% appear once; the ten largest clones hold over 9.5%. Sequenced: PBMCs. The receptors originated from a man in his late teens or twenties in good health and CMV-seropositive.

This chain uses TRBV29-1 with TRBJ1-2; 7 bases are shared with TRBD1. Germline trimming cut 1 base from V and 6 bases from J; bases unmatched to any gene: 5. This CDR3 is built from 13 residues. Germline V lookup: CDR1 SQVTM, CDR2 ANQGSEA. CDR3: CSVEGRDRDGYTF. CDR3 coding DNA: TGCAGCGTTGAAGGCCGGGACAGAGATGGCTACACCTTC.

Here the CDR3 reads CASSLKQGYTIYF. CDR3 in DNA: TGTGCCAGCAGTTTAAAACAGGGATACACCATATATTTT. The chain uses TRBV28 and TRBJ1-3, with D maybe TRBD1 (6 bases). Germline CDR1 MDHEN, CDR2 SYDVKM. Trimming pared 2 bases from V and 8 bases from J, leaving 10 bases between. The CDR3 covers 13 residues.

The chain combines TRBV7-9 with TRBJ2-5; D not resolved. Germline V gene sequence: CDR1 SEHNR, CDR2 FQNEAQ (reference sequence). Deletions cut 5 bases from V and 1 base from J, with 8 bases between. CDR3 length: 13 amino acids. The CDR3 region has the DNA TGTGCCAGCAGCCTACTTACCCAAGAGACCCAGTACTTC. This translates into CASSLLTQETQYF.

The chain carries TRBV7-2 and TRBJ2-3; 9 positions agree with TRBD2. The CDR3 length is 18 residues. CDR1 SGHTA and CDR2 FQGNSA come from the germline V gene. V was clipped by 3 bases and J by 2 bases; unmatched bases: 12. The DNA for the CDR3 is TGTGCCAGCAGCTTCCTCCGGGCGGGGGGGCCCCTCACAGATACGCAGTATTTT. Amino acids: CASSFLRAGGPLTDTQYF.

This clone was observed a few times. This rearrangement joins TRBV4-1 to TRBJ2-3, with 10 bases identical to TRBD1. This CDR3 is 17 amino acids long. Germline assignment: CDR1 MGHRA and CDR2 YSYEKL. With V trimmed by 3 bases and J by 4 bases, 10 bases remained unmatched. The CDR3 region has the DNA TGCGCCAGCAGCCAGGAATGGGACAGGGGTGCCGCAGATACGCAGTATTTT. Its translation: CASSQEWDRGAADTQYF.

The V call is TRBV11-2, the J call TRBJ2-3, with 10 bases identical to TRBD2. The CDR3 is 15 amino acids. Germline V gives CDR1 SGHAT, CDR2 FQNNGV. V shed 5 bases, J shed 5 bases, and the junction held 7 bases outside the gene matches. The chain's CDR3 is CASSRAGGPKDTQYF. DNA for the CDR3: TGTGCCAGCAGCCGAGCGGGGGGGCCAAAAGATACGCAGTATTTT.

The chain uses TRBV6-1 and TRBJ2-7; 9 bases line up with TRBD1. CDR3 size: 14 residues. Trimming took 1 base from V and 3 from J; bases not matched to a gene: 1. CDR1 and CDR2 (germline): MNHNS, SASEGT. CDR3 in DNA: TGTGCCAGCAGTGAAGGGGGACAGGGCTACGAGCAGTACTTC. This encodes CASSEGGQGYEQYF.

V usage is TRBV7-7 and J usage is TRBJ2-5; 7 bases are a match to TRBD2. V shed 5 bases, J shed 3 bases, and the junction held 9 bases outside the gene matches. The length of the CDR3 is 15 residues. The germline gives CDR1 SSHAT, CDR2 FNYEAQ (reference sequence). The CDR3 DNA sequence: TGTGCCAGCAGCCCAGACCCGGGAGGCGAAGAGACCCAGTACTTC. This translates into CASSPDPGGEETQYF.

In the case of this clone: The sample holds other DNA sequences that translate to the same CDR3. The chain uses TRBV29-1 and TRBJ2-1; 8 nucleotides line up with TRBD2. The CDR3 is 14 residues long. Germline V gives CDR1 SQVTM, CDR2 ANQGSEA. In DNA, the CDR3 is TGCAGTGTTCTGAGCGGGGGCCCCTACAATGAGCAGTTCTTC. This translates into CSVLSGGPYNEQFF.

This chain connects TRBV27 to TRBJ1-2; possible D gene TRBD1, 6 bases. This CDR3 comprises 16 residues. CDR1 is MNHEY and CDR2 is SMNVEV in the germline V gene (reference sequence). The V gene lost 6 bases and the J gene lost 1 base, with 18 bases spanning the gap. The CDR3 bases are TGTGCCAGCAGCCGGGACACCCCGTCCCGTAACTATGGCTACACCTTC. Translated: CASSRDTPSRNYGYTF.

V usage is TRBV5-1 and J usage is TRBJ2-5; tentatively, D is TRBD2 (6 bases). This CDR3 is built from 14 residues. Germline values: CDR1 SGHRS, CDR2 YFSETQ. The V end lost 5 bases, the J end lost 2 bases, and 13 bases lay between the germline ends. DNA of the CDR3: TGCGCCAGCAGTGGGGGACTGAAGCAAGAGACCCAGTACTTC. The encoded protein is CASSGGLKQETQYF.

The chain carries TRBV18 and TRBJ2-1; no reliable D call. Per the germline V gene, CDR1 is KGHSH and CDR2 is LQKENI. CDR3 length: 15 amino acids. V was clipped by 3 bases and J by 2 bases, with 11 bases between them. CDR3 DNA: TGTGCCAGCTCACCTTCGGTGCCTACCTACAATGAGCAGTTCTTC. Its translation: CASSPSVPTYNEQFF.

The chain carries TRBV29-1 and TRBJ2-1, with a possible D match to TRBD2 (5 bases). The germline V gene has CDR1 SQVTM and CDR2 ANQGSEA. This CDR3 spans 13 amino acids. Between the trimmed V and J ends, which lost 7 bases and 3 bases, there was a span of 13 bases. CDR3 sequence: CSADATIYNEQFF. The CDR3 nucleotides read TGCAGCGCTGATGCGACTATCTACAATGAGCAGTTCTTC.

The rearrangement links TRBV27 to TRBJ2-5, with no clear D. The DNA end is more similar to TRBJ2-7, so the J call may be wrong. CDR1 and CDR2 (germline): MNHEY, SMNVEV (reference sequence). The CDR3 is made up of 14 amino acids. The DNA of the CDR3 is TGTGCCAGCAGTTTTACCCATCCGTCATCCGAGCAGTACTTC. Amino acid sequence: CASSFTHPSSEQYF.

V is TRBV18 and J is TRBJ2-7, with 9 bases lining up with TRBD1. The CDR3 sequence is 14 residues long. With 3 bases clipped from V and 6 bases from J, the junction kept 6 bases outside the gene matches. CDR1 and CDR2 (germline): KGHSH, LQKENI. CDR3 loop: CASSPGGQGGEQYF. The CDR3 DNA reads as TGTGCCAGCTCACCTGGGGGACAGGGAGGCGAGCAGTACTTC.

The chain combines TRBV28 with TRBJ1-2, with 7 bases lining up with TRBD1. The CDR3 consists of 15 residues. The V gene end was trimmed by 7 bases and the J gene end by 4 bases; junction bases not matched to a gene: 12. CDR1 and CDR2 (germline): MDHEN, SYDVKM. The CDR3: CASTLVGQHLYGYTF. CDR3 nucleotides: TGTGCCAGCACCCTCGTGGGACAGCATCTCTATGGCTACACCTTC.

The rearrangement joins TRBV30 to TRBJ2-7; TRBD1 matches 9 bases. CDR1 GTSNPN and CDR2 SVGIG come from the germline V gene (reference sequence). V gave up 5 bases and J gave up 2 bases; unmatched junction bases: 10. CDR3 length: 15 residues. This chain's CDR3 is CAWGSTGTGTYEQYF. CDR3 coding DNA: TGTGCCTGGGGTTCAACCGGGACAGGGACCTACGAGCAGTACTTC.

The chain joins TRBV15 to TRBJ1-4; D might be TRBD1 (6 bases). V lost 0 bases to trimming and J lost 8 bases, with 13 bases between them. The CDR3 is 15 residues long. Germline V gives CDR1 LNHNV, CDR2 YYDKDF (reference sequence). The CDR3 is CATSRDQGKNEKLFF. In DNA form, the CDR3 reads TGTGCCACCAGCAGAGACCAGGGGAAGAACGAAAAACTGTTTTTT.

The V gene is TRBV27, the J gene TRBJ2-7; 8 bases are shared with TRBD2. Germline lookup yields CDR1 MNHEY and CDR2 SMNVEV (reference sequence). The CDR3 loop spans 15 amino acids. Trimming at V came to 5 bases and at J to 2 bases, leaving 8 bases not matched to a gene. The CDR3 reads CASSPSYGGAYEQYF. The CDR3 bases are TGTGCCAGCAGTCCCTCGTACGGGGGGGCCTACGAGCAGTACTTC.

The rearrangement uses TRBV5-1 and TRBJ2-7; 7 bases are shared with TRBD2. Germline lookup yields CDR1 SGHRS and CDR2 YFSETQ. This CDR3 has 15 residues. J lost 3 bases, V lost 3 bases, and 9 bases had no gene match. The CDR3 nucleotides are TGCGCCAGCAGCTACCGGGGGGTACAGTTCTACGAGCAGTACTTC. Amino acids: CASSYRGVQFYEQYF.

The chain links TRBV7-2 to TRBJ2-3; 7 bases map to TRBD1. Unmatched junction bases numbered 15, after V lost 1 base and J lost 2 bases. The germline V gene has CDR1 SGHTA and CDR2 FQGNSA. The CDR3 totals 19 residues. CDR3 sequence reads: CASSLVPTLTGKVTDTQYF. Here the CDR3 DNA reads TGTGCCAGCAGCTTAGTTCCTACATTGACAGGGAAGGTCACAGATACGCAGTATTTT.

Regarding this clone: Other DNA sequences within the sample encode an identical CDR3. This chain uses TRBV9 with TRBJ1-2; D is possibly TRBD1 (5 bases). Trimming cost V 2 bases and J 2 bases, with 7 bases left between them. This CDR3 is 13 amino acids long. Germline CDR1 and CDR2: SGDLS and YYNGEE. The CDR3 here is CASSVTGNYGYTF. In DNA form, the CDR3 reads TGTGCCAGCAGCGTTACAGGAAACTATGGCTACACCTTC.

This clone was counted a single time. This chain links TRBV7-9 with TRBJ2-7; D remains ambiguous. V was clipped by 4 bases and J by 1 base, with 8 bases between them. The CDR3 totals 13 residues. Germline V gene sequence: CDR1 SEHNR, CDR2 FQNEAQ (reference sequence). CDR3 protein: CASSSEQSYEQYF. The CDR3 region has the DNA TGTGCCAGCAGCTCGGAGCAATCCTACGAGCAGTACTTC.

The chain combines TRBV5-1 with TRBJ2-3, with TRBD1 as a possible D gene (7 bases). Trimming pared 6 bases from V and 1 base from J, leaving 21 bases between. Germline V gene data show CDR1 as SGHRS and CDR2 as YFSETQ. The length of the CDR3 is 17 residues. CDR3 bases: TGCGCCAGCATGGAGGGGAACAGGGGCCCTCGCACAGATACGCAGTATTTT. This gives the protein CASMEGNRGPRTDTQYF.

The rearrangement joins TRBV7-9 to TRBJ2-1, with D possibly being TRBD2 (5 bases). V dropped 5 bases and J dropped 4 bases, with 18 bases sitting between them. CDR1 and CDR2 from the germline V gene are SEHNR and FQNEAQ (reference sequence). The CDR3 has 16 residues. In DNA form, the CDR3 reads TGTGCCAGCAGCCCGAGCGAGACGGGGAAATACAATGAGCAGTTCTTC. It translates to CASSPSETGKYNEQFF.

This clone was seen only a few times. The chain employs TRBV5-5 and TRBJ1-1; maybe TRBD1 (6 bases). The V end lost 0 bases, the J end lost 3 bases, and 9 bases lay between the germline ends. Germline V gene sequence: CDR1 SGHKS, CDR2 YYEKEE (reference sequence). CDR3 length equals 14 residues. The CDR3 bases are TGTGCCAGCAGCTTGGACAGGGCGGACACTGAAGCTTTCTTT. It specifies CASSLDRADTEAFF. The complete variable domain, with remaining parts taken from reference TRBV5-5 and TRBJ1-1, reads DAGVTQSPTHLIKTRGQQVTLRCSPISGHKSVSWYQQVLGQGPQFIFQYYEKEERGRGNFPDRFSARQFPNYSSELNVNALLLGDSALYLCASSLDRADTEAFFGQGTRLTVV.

The chain carries TRBV27 and TRBJ2-1; TRBD2 matches 8 bases. Germline CDR1 and CDR2: MNHEY and SMNVEV (reference sequence). The trim removed 2 bases at V and 5 bases at J, leaving 8 bases unmatched. This CDR3 spans 16 amino acids. CDR3 in DNA: TGTGCCAGCAGTTTACGTTTGACTAGCGCCCACAATGAGCAGTTCTTC. Amino acid sequence: CASSLRLTSAHNEQFF.